The entry below describes one TCR beta chain. Its antigen is not known. All gene names here are mouse names. The missing CDR3 end, 4 residues past where the read stops, is filled in from the germline J gene. In germline, CDR1 is FNHDT, CDR2 SITEND (reference sequence). The length of the CDR3 is 15 residues. This specimen belongs to a study of CD8+ T cells in alopecia areata. Markers including CD4, CD8alpha, NKG2D and NKG2ACE guided sorting of pooled cutaneous lymph node cells. Study conclusions and caveats: Researchers report lesional scalp, most notably alopecia totalis/universalis, outstripped normal scalp in clonality.

The sequencing template was cDNA reverse transcribed from extracted RNA. TCRdb's copy holds only in-frame clones and misses some; the assay was immunoSEQ multiplex PCR. Singletons are absent from the sample, which has approximately 300,000 clones. The TCR sequence derives from a C3H/HeJ mouse with alopecia areata. Mouse strain MHC haplotype: H2-k. The chain recombines TRBV19 with TRBJ1-1; possibly TRBD1 for D (5 bases). Sequenced: CD4+ T cells sorted from a lymph node. CDR3 DNA (partial): TGTGCCAGCAGTATACTCTGGGGGGAAGTAGGA. This sequence encodes CASSILWGEVG. The full CDR3 sequence reads CASSILWGEVGEVFF.